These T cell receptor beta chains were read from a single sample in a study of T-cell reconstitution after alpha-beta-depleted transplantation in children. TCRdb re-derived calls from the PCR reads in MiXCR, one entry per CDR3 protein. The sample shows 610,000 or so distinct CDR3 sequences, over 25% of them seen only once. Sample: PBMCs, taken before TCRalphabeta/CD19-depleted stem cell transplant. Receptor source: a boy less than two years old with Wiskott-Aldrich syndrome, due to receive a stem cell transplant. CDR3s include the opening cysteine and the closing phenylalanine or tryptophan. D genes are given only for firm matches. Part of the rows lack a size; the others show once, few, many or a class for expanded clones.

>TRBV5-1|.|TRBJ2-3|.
CASSWIERRGMVEDTQYF
TGCGCCAGCAGCTGGATCGAACGAAGGGGGATGGTGGAAGATACGCAGTATTTT
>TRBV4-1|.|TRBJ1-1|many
CASSLHRDGNTEAFF
TGCGCCAGCAGCCTTCACAGGGACGGAAACACTGAAGCTTTCTTT
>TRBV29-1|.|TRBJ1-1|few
CSGGPLDTEAFF
TGCAGCGGGGGGCCCCTGGACACTGAAGCTTTCTTT
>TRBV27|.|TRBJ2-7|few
CASSLTRGSYEQYF
TGTGCCAGCAGTTTAACGCGGGGCTCCTACGAGCAGTACTTC
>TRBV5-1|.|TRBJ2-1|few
CASSLVRGSSSYNEQFF
TGCGCCAGCAGCTTGGTACGGGGATCGAGCTCCTACAATGAGCAGTTCTTC
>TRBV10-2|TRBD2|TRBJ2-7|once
CASRGGQSSAYYEQYF
TGCGCCAGCAGGGGAGGGCAGTCTAGCGCTTACTACGAGCAGTACTTC
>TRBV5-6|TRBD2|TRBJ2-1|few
CASSFLLAGGYEQFF
TGTGCCAGCAGCTTTTTACTAGCGGGAGGCTATGAGCAGTTCTTC
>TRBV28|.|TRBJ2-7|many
CASSPGIPYEQYF
TGTGCCAGCAGCCCCGGGATTCCCTACGAGCAGTACTTC
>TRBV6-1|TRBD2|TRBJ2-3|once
CASRWTSGMGTDTQYF
TGTGCCAGCCGATGGACTAGCGGGATGGGAACAGATACGCAGTATTTT
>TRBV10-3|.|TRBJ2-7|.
CAIRGAASPGEQYF
TGTGCCATCCGCGGTGCAGCCTCCCCGGGCGAGCAGTACTTC
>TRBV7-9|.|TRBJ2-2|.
CASSLGSISGNTGELFF
TGTGCCAGCAGCTTAGGTAGTATAAGCGGAAACACCGGGGAGCTGTTTTTT
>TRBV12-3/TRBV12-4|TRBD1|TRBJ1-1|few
CASSYRTGSTEAFF
TGTGCCAGCAGTTACCGGACAGGGAGTACTGAAGCTTTCTTT
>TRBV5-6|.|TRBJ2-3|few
CASSLNGLTDTQYF
TGTGCCAGCAGCTTGAACGGGCTCACAGATACGCAGTATTTT
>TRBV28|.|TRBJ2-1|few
CASSQQGRNEQFF
TGTGCCAGCAGTCAACAGGGTAGGAATGAGCAGTTCTTC
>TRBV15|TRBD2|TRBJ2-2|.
CATSRGLAVHAGYGGELFF
TGTGCCACCAGCCGCGGACTAGCGGTTCACGCCGGGTATGGCGGGGAGCTGTTTTTT
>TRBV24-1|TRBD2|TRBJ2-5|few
CATSDSGTSVQETQYF
TGTGCCACCAGTGATTCCGGGACTAGCGTACAAGAGACCCAGTACTTC
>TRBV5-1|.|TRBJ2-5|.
CASSLDGRVQETQYF
TGCGCCAGCAGCTTGGATGGGCGGGTACAAGAGACCCAGTACTTC
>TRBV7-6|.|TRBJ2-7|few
CASAPGPVIYEQYF
TGTGCCAGCGCCCCTGGACCTGTGATCTACGAGCAGTACTTC
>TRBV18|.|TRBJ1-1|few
CASSPSWGGYTEAFF
TGTGCCAGCTCACCGTCTTGGGGGGGCTACACTGAAGCTTTCTTT
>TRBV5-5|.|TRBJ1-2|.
CASSLAATDYGYTF
TGTGCCAGCAGCTTGGCCGCGACAGACTATGGCTACACCTTC
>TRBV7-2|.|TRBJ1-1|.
CASSSQHIKGAEAFF
TGTGCCAGCAGCTCTCAACACATCAAGGGGGCTGAAGCTTTCTTT
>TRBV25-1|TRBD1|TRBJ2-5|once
CASSEWGQGQETQYF
TGTGCCAGCAGTGAATGGGGACAGGGCCAAGAGACCCAGTACTTC
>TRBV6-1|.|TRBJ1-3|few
CASSEVRRNTIYF
TGTGCCAGCAGTGAAGTTAGGAGAAACACCATATATTTT
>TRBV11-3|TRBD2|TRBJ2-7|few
CASSLVGSGRAILSYEQYF
TGTGCCAGCAGCTTAGTGGGTAGCGGGAGGGCCATCCTGTCCTACGAGCAGTACTTC
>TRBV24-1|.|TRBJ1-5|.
CATSATDSNQPQHF
TGTGCCACCAGTGCGACAGATAGCAATCAGCCCCAGCATTTT
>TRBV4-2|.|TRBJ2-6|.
CASSLGGAVGANVLTF
TGTGCCAGCAGCCTTGGGGGTGCGGTTGGGGCCAACGTCCTGACTTTC
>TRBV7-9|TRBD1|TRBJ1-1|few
CASSRGQGHTEAFF
TGTGCCAGCAGCCGGGGACAGGGACACACTGAAGCTTTCTTT
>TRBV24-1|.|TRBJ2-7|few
CATSAAQTGRSYEQYF
TGTGCCACCAGTGCCGCACAGACAGGGAGGTCCTACGAGCAGTACTTC
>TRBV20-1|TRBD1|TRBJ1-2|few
CSAHSGTGDGYTF
TGCAGTGCCCACTCCGGGACAGGGGATGGCTACACCTTC
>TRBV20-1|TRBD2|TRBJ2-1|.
CSAPTPLRLAGVNNEQFF
TGCAGTGCTCCAACGCCTCTGCGACTAGCGGGAGTCAACAATGAGCAGTTCTTC
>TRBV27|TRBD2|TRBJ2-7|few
CASSFAGGSYEQYF
TGTGCCAGCAGTTTCGCGGGAGGGTCCTACGAGCAGTACTTC
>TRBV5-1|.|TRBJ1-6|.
CASSGGTNYSPLHF
TGCGCCAGCAGCGGAGGGACGAATTATTCACCCCTCCACTTT
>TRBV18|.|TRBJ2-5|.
CASSPGDRGETQYF
TGTGCCAGCTCACCGGGGGACCGGGGAGAGACCCAGTACTTC
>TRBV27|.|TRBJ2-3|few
CASSLRGMGTDTQYF
TGTGCCAGCAGTTTACGGGGAATGGGGACAGATACGCAGTATTTT
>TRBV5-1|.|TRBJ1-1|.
CASSTDGSGNTEAFF
TGCGCCAGCAGCACCGACGGCAGTGGGAACACTGAAGCTTTCTTT
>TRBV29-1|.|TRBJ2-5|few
CSARTTKETQYF
TGCAGCGCCCGGACAACTAAAGAGACCCAGTACTTC
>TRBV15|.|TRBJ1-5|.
CATSRDRWGDQPQHF
TGTGCCACCAGCAGAGATCGTTGGGGGGATCAGCCCCAGCATTTT
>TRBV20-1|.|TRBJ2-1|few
CSAHPTVTEQFF
TGCAGTGCGCACCCGACAGTCACCGAGCAGTTCTTC
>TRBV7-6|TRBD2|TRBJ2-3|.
CASSLGTSNTDTQYF
TGTGCCAGCAGCTTAGGGACTAGTAACACAGATACGCAGTATTTT
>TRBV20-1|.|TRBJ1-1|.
CSARGPQLSNTEAFF
TGCAGTGCTAGAGGGCCTCAACTATCAAACACTGAAGCTTTCTTT
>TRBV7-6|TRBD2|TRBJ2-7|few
CASSLPPSGSIYEQYF
TGTGCCAGCAGCCTCCCCCCTAGCGGGAGTATATACGAGCAGTACTTC
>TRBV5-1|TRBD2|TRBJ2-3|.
CASSPPSSGPGDTQYF
TGCGCCAGCAGCCCCCCGTCTAGCGGGCCGGGGGATACGCAGTATTTT
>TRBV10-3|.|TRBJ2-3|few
CAIGSGATTDTQYF
TGTGCCATCGGTAGCGGAGCAACAACAGATACGCAGTATTTT
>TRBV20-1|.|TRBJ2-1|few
CSASGGEQFF
TGCAGTGCTTCGGGCGGGGAGCAGTTCTTC
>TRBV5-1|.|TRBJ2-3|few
CASSPARGSTDTQYF
TGCGCCAGCAGCCCAGCACGGGGGAGCACAGATACGCAGTATTTT
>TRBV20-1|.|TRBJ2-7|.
CSARGAWGRAYEQYF
TGCAGTGCTAGAGGGGCGTGGGGCAGGGCCTACGAGCAGTACTTC
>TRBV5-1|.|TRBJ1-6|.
CASSRTEGNSPLHF
TGCGCCAGCAGCCGGACGGAGGGAAATTCACCCCTCCACTTT
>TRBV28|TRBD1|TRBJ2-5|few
CASSPTPGRGRETQYF
TGTGCCAGCAGCCCCACCCCGGGCAGGGGGCGAGAGACCCAGTACTTC
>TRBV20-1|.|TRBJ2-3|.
CSARRLLLSTDTQYF
TGCAGTGCTCGGCGACTGTTGCTAAGCACAGATACGCAGTATTTT
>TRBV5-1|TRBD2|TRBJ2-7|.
CASSLALAVTYEQYF
TGCGCCAGCAGCTTGGCTCTAGCGGTTACCTACGAGCAGTACTTC
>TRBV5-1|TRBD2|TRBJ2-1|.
CASSLAMAGAVNEQFF
TGCGCCAGCAGCTTGGCTATGGCGGGAGCGGTTAATGAGCAGTTCTTC
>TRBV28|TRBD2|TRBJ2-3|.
CASRLTSGSAQYF
TGTGCCAGCAGGCTGACTAGCGGGAGCGCACAGTATTTT
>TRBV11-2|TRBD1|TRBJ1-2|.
CASSSTGQVRGYTF
TGTGCCAGCAGTTCGACGGGACAGGTCCGTGGCTACACCTTC
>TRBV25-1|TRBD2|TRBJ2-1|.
CASTRTSGKNEQFF
TGTGCCAGCACCCGGACTAGCGGGAAAAATGAGCAGTTCTTC
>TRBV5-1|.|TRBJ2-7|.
CASSLFGGGNEQYF
TGCGCCAGCAGCTTGTTCGGGGGTGGCAACGAGCAGTACTTC